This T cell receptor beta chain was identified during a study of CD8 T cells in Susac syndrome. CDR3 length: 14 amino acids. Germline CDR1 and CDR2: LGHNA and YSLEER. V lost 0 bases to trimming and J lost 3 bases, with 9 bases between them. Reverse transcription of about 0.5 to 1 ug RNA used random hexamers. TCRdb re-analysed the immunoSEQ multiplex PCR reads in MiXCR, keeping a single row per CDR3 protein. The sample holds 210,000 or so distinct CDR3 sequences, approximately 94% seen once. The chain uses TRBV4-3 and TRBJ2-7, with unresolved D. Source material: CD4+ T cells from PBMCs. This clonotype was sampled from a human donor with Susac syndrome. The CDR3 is CASSQELGNYEQYF. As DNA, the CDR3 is TGCGCCAGCAGCCAAGAGTTGGGTAACTACGAGCAGTACTTC.